This paragraph reports one T cell receptor (beta chain). Germline CDR1 reads MDHEN; CDR2 reads SYDVKM. CDR3 length: 17 amino acids. The ends were cut back, 10 bases at V and 0 bases at J, with 19 bases in the middle. Primers for the PCR totalled 60 Vbeta and 13 Jbeta. Method: immunoSEQ multiplex PCR; TCRdb's copy keeps in-frame clones and lacks some. The table shows some 110,000 clones, with 65% to 75% occurring only once. These data come from a study of cytomegalovirus exposure and HLA in healthy donors. V gene TRBV28 combines with J gene TRBJ2-6; tentative D call: TRBD1 (5 bases). Input material: PBMCs. The receptor was isolated from a female donor in good health and CMV-seronegative. In DNA, the CDR3 is TGTGCCATCCGCCCCCCAGGGCCCAGCTCTGGGGCCAACGTCCTGACTTTC. Its translation: CAIRPPGPSSGANVLTF.